This TCR beta chain was profiled in a study of blood T cell repertoires in COVID-19. As for the study in general: Samples came from the United States, Italy and Spain, spanning acute and convalescent COVID-19. The analysed material was cDNA or gDNA that came from T cells, B-cell-depleted T cells, or PBMCs.

V was clipped by 5 bases and J by 4 bases, with 12 bases between them. CDR1 SGHAT and CDR2 FQNNGV come from the germline V gene. The CDR3 extends over 14 amino acids. Per the original methods: Nucleated cell counts were estimated from reference gene primer amplification. TCRdb keeps only in-frame clones here, not all; method: immunoSEQ multiplex PCR. The D gene and trimming were derived from the DNA, and the V and J assignments and clone size from that table. The sample holds approximately 360,000 clones, around 92% seen once. The sequence was obtained from a middle-aged man with acute or convalescent COVID-19. Sequenced sample: peripheral blood. The genes are TRBV11-2 and TRBJ2-1; perhaps TRBD2 as D (6 bases). CDR3 nucleotide sequence: TGTGCCAGCAGCCCAATAGCGGCTTACAATGAGCAGTTCTTC. Translating it yields CASSPIAAYNEQFF.